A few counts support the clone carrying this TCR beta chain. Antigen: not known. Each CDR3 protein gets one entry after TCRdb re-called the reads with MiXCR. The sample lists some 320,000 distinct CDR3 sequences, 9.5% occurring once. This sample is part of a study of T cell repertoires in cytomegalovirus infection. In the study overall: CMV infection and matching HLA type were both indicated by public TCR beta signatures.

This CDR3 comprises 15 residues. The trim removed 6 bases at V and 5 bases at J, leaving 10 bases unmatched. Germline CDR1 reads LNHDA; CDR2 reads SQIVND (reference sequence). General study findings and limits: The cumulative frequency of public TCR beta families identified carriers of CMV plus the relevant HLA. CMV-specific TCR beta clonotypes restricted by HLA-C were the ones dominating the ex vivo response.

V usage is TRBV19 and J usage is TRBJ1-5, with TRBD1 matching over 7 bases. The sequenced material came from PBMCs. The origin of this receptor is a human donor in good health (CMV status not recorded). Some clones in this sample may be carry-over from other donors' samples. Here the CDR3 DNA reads TGTGCCAGTAGGCAGACGACAGGGACGGATCAGCCCCAGCATTTT. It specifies CASRQTTGTDQPQHF.